A single TCR beta chain is shown here with its context. Using a J-beta primer mix together with a sample-barcoded 5' primer, a second PCR was run for roughly 6 to 11 cycles. A tag from a template-switch adaptor with 12 random nucleotides marked each cDNA molecule. TCRdb itself ran the 5' RACE reads through MiXCR, one entry per CDR3 protein. The sample lists around 1,700,000 distinct CDR3 sequences; 25% to 30% were seen once. Germline V gene data show CDR1 as SQVTM and CDR2 as ANQGSEA. V dropped 6 bases and J dropped 7 bases, with 16 bases sitting between them. The CDR3 is 13 residues long. The data were taken from a study of blood T cells in healthy people across ages.

The TCR sequence derives from a woman in her twenties or thirties in good health. The J gene is TRBJ2-1, the V gene TRBV29-1; D remains unclear. Input material: blood. CDR3 loop: CSVVGGLGNEQFF. CDR3 bases: TGCAGCGTCGTTGGCGGTTTAGGAAATGAGCAGTTCTTC.